The rows below give T cell receptor beta chains drawn from one sample of a study of blood T cell repertoires in COVID-19. Assay: immunoSEQ multiplex PCR; the TCRdb copy retains only in-frame clones and omits some. The data hold about 250,000 clones, with about nine tenths observed a single time. The sequenced sample was peripheral blood. The receptors originated from a woman aged 25-40 years with COVID-19, enrolled during active disease. CDR3s include the opening cysteine and the closing phenylalanine or tryptophan. Fields, in order: D gene, J gene, clone size, V gene, CDR3 DNA, CDR3 protein. The D gene is left open where the match is weak. Part of the rows lack a size; the others show once, few, many or a class for expanded clones.

D: .
J: TRBJ1-2
size: .
V: TRBV6-5
DNA: TGTGCCAGCAGTTATTCCACAGTCGGGGGTCTCTATGGCTACACCTTC
CDR3: CASSYSTVGGLYGYTF

D: TRBD2
J: TRBJ2-5
size: .
V: TRBV5-8
DNA: TGTGCCAGCAGCCGGGGACTAGCGGACACCCAAGAGACCCAGTACTTC
CDR3: CASSRGLADTQETQYF

D: TRBD2
J: TRBJ2-1
size: .
V: TRBV10-3
DNA: TGTGCCATCAGTGGGACTAGCGGGAGCTCCTACAATGAGCAGTTCTTC
CDR3: CAISGTSGSSYNEQFF

D: .
J: TRBJ2-7
size: .
V: TRBV4-2
DNA: TGTGCCAGCAGCCAAGATTTCGGCGGGACCTACGAGCAGTACTTC
CDR3: CASSQDFGGTYEQYF

D: .
J: TRBJ2-7
size: .
V: TRBV27
DNA: TGTGCCAGCAGTTTCTACCTCTACGAGCAGTACTTC
CDR3: CASSFYLYEQYF

D: .
J: TRBJ1-5
size: .
V: TRBV6-2/TRBV6-3
DNA: TGTGCCAGCAGTCGGTCCCGGGGGGCCCTTTTGGGACAGCCCCAGCATTTT
CDR3: CASSRSRGALLGQPQHF

D: TRBD2
J: TRBJ2-3
size: .
V: TRBV4-3
DNA: TGCGCCAGCAGCCAACTAGTCAGCGGGGGGCCAGATACGCAGTATTTT
CDR3: CASSQLVSGGPDTQYF

D: TRBD2
J: TRBJ2-1
size: .
V: TRBV4-3
DNA: TGCGCCAGCAGCCAAGGGGGCGGGAGTTTGCCGGGGAAGCAGTTCTTC
CDR3: CASSQGGGSLPGKQFF

D: TRBD1
J: TRBJ2-2
size: .
V: TRBV28
DNA: TGTGCCAGCAGTCAAATAGGGACAGCCGGGGAGCTGTTTTTT
CDR3: CASSQIGTAGELFF

D: .
J: TRBJ1-2
size: once
V: TRBV19
DNA: TGTGCCAGTACCAAACAGGCCGGGGGATGGAACTATGGCTACACCTTC
CDR3: CASTKQAGGWNYGYTF

D: .
J: TRBJ1-4
size: .
V: TRBV9
DNA: TGTGCCAGCAGCGACGACGGGAGGGTAACTAATGAAAAACTGTTTTTT
CDR3: CASSDDGRVTNEKLFF

D: .
J: TRBJ1-4
size: once
V: TRBV3-1/TRBV3-2
DNA: TGTGCCAGCAGCCAAGTCACAGTTGGAAGACTGTTTTTT
CDR3: CASSQVTVGRLFF

D: .
J: TRBJ2-5
size: .
V: TRBV5-1
DNA: TGCGCCAGCAGCTTGCAGACAGAAGAGACCCAGTACTTC
CDR3: CASSLQTEETQYF

D: .
J: TRBJ2-2
size: .
V: TRBV7-9
DNA: TGTGCCAGCAGCTACCAAGGGGAGACTAGACTTACCGGGGAGCTGTTTTTT
CDR3: CASSYQGETRLTGELFF

D: .
J: TRBJ2-3
size: .
V: TRBV12-3/TRBV12-4
DNA: TGTGCCAGCAGTTTAGCCGCAGATACGCAGTATTTT
CDR3: CASSLAADTQYF

D: .
J: TRBJ2-3
size: .
V: TRBV6-5
DNA: TGTGCCAGCAGTTTGAACAGTTACACAGATACGCAGTATTTT
CDR3: CASSLNSYTDTQYF

D: .
J: TRBJ1-5
size: .
V: TRBV6-5
DNA: TGTGCCAGCAGTTTGGGCAATTTGGGCAATCAGCCCCAGCATTTT
CDR3: CASSLGNLGNQPQHF

D: .
J: TRBJ2-3
size: .
V: TRBV19
DNA: TGTGCCAGTAGTATGCAGGGGACAATAGATACGCAGTATTTT
CDR3: CASSMQGTIDTQYF

D: TRBD2
J: TRBJ2-1
size: .
V: TRBV11-2
DNA: TGTGCCAGCAGCCGGACTAGCTTCGGCGAGCAGTTCTTC
CDR3: CASSRTSFGEQFF

D: .
J: TRBJ2-1
size: .
V: TRBV7-9
DNA: TGTGCCAGCAGCTTAGAGTCCGGGGGAAGCTCCTACAATGAGCAGTTCTTC
CDR3: CASSLESGGSSYNEQFF

D: .
J: TRBJ1-2
size: .
V: TRBV7-9
DNA: TGTGCCAGCAGCCGAGACAGGAGTGGCTACACCTTC
CDR3: CASSRDRSGYTF

D: .
J: TRBJ2-5
size: .
V: TRBV18
DNA: TGTGCCAGCTCACCGGAGATGGTGGGACAAGGGACCCAGTACTTC
CDR3: CASSPEMVGQGTQYF

D: TRBD1
J: TRBJ1-5
size: .
V: TRBV5-1
DNA: TGCGCCAGCAGCCTGAGGGGACAGCAGCCCCAGCATTTT
CDR3: CASSLRGQQPQHF

D: .
J: TRBJ1-6
size: .
V: TRBV10-3
DNA: TGTGCCACCTCTATTGGGGCGCGAAATTCACCCCTCCACTTT
CDR3: CATSIGARNSPLHF

D: TRBD1
J: TRBJ2-1
size: .
V: TRBV19
DNA: TGTGCCAGTAGTATTGAGACAGGGGTAGAGCAGTTCTTC
CDR3: CASSIETGVEQFF

D: TRBD1
J: TRBJ1-5
size: .
V: TRBV5-8
DNA: TGTGCCAGCAGTGGACAGGGTGATCAGCCCCAGCATTTT
CDR3: CASSGQGDQPQHF

D: .
J: TRBJ1-3
size: .
V: TRBV3-1/TRBV3-2
DNA: TGTGCCAGCAGCCAAGACAGAGACACAGGAAACACCATATATTTT
CDR3: CASSQDRDTGNTIYF

D: .
J: TRBJ1-5
size: .
V: TRBV6-6
DNA: TGTGCCACAATCGCACAGGGCCACAATCAGCCCCAGCATTTT
CDR3: CATIAQGHNQPQHF

D: TRBD2
J: TRBJ2-3
size: .
V: TRBV24-1
DNA: TGTGCCACCAGTGAAGAGGGTAGCGGGACCCCGGATACGCAGTATTTT
CDR3: CATSEEGSGTPDTQYF

D: TRBD2
J: TRBJ2-1
size: .
V: TRBV5-4
DNA: TGTGCCAGCCGCCGAGGGCTAGCGGGAGACGCGGGGTCCTACAATGAGCAGTTCTTC
CDR3: CASRRGLAGDAGSYNEQFF

D: TRBD2
J: TRBJ2-7
size: .
V: TRBV14
DNA: TGTGCCAGCAGCCTTGGGAGGGACCCCAGCTCCTACGAGCAGTACTTC
CDR3: CASSLGRDPSSYEQYF

D: .
J: TRBJ1-5
size: .
V: TRBV2
DNA: TGTGCCAGCAGTGACAGGGGTGTTTTTCAGCCCCAGCATTTT
CDR3: CASSDRGVFQPQHF

D: TRBD1
J: TRBJ1-1
size: .
V: TRBV29-1
DNA: TGCAGCGTCGATGGTGAGACAGGGGGATTGAACACTGAAGCTTTCTTT
CDR3: CSVDGETGGLNTEAFF

D: .
J: TRBJ2-3
size: .
V: TRBV27
DNA: TGTGCCAGCAGTCCCAGGATCACTAGGGATACGCAGTATTTT
CDR3: CASSPRITRDTQYF

D: .
J: TRBJ2-6
size: .
V: TRBV3-1/TRBV3-2
DNA: TGTGCCAGCAGCCAAGTGCGGTTATCTGGGGCCAACGTCCTGACTTTC
CDR3: CASSQVRLSGANVLTF

D: TRBD1
J: TRBJ2-7
size: .
V: TRBV6-2/TRBV6-3
DNA: TGTGCCAGCAGTACACAGGGGGGCTACGAGCAGTACTTC
CDR3: CASSTQGGYEQYF

D: TRBD2
J: TRBJ2-3
size: few
V: TRBV9
DNA: TGTGCCAGCAGCTCCCAACTAGCGGGGTACACAGATACGCAGTATTTT
CDR3: CASSSQLAGYTDTQYF

D: .
J: TRBJ2-3
size: .
V: TRBV20-1
DNA: TGCAGTGCTAGTGGTCGGGGGGCTTCCTCCGCAGATACGCAGTATTTT
CDR3: CSASGRGASSADTQYF

D: .
J: TRBJ2-1
size: .
V: TRBV7-9
DNA: TGTGCCAGCAGCACTACCAGATCCCCCTCCTACAATGAGCAGTTCTTC
CDR3: CASSTTRSPSYNEQFF

D: .
J: TRBJ2-3
size: .
V: TRBV25-1
DNA: TGTGCCAGCGGGGCCACAGATACGCAGTATTTT
CDR3: CASGATDTQYF

D: .
J: TRBJ2-7
size: .
V: TRBV7-2
DNA: TGTGCCAGCAGCTTCCGGGACACAACCTACGAGCAGTACTTC
CDR3: CASSFRDTTYEQYF

D: .
J: TRBJ1-4
size: .
V: TRBV25-1
DNA: TGTGCCAGCAGGCCCGATACAGCAACTAATGAAAAACTGTTTTTT
CDR3: CASRPDTATNEKLFF

D: TRBD2
J: TRBJ2-1
size: .
V: TRBV15
DNA: TGTGCCACCAGCAGAGGGCTAGCGGGAGGAACGATGTTCTTC
CDR3: CATSRGLAGGTMFF

D: TRBD2
J: TRBJ2-1
size: few
V: TRBV5-1
DNA: TGCGCCAGCAGCTCTCTCCTGACTAGCGGGGGCGCTGGGTGGCAGTTCTTC
CDR3: CASSSLLTSGGAGWQFF

D: .
J: TRBJ1-5
size: .
V: TRBV3-1/TRBV3-2
DNA: TGTGCCAGCCCGGGTCGCGACTTTCCCAATCAGCCCCAGCATTTT
CDR3: CASPGRDFPNQPQHF

D: .
J: TRBJ1-1
size: .
V: TRBV6-5
DNA: TGTGCCAGCAGCGATAGGGGGTGGCAGGGGAAGGTAGCTTTCTTT
CDR3: CASSDRGWQGKVAFF

D: TRBD1
J: TRBJ1-2
size: .
V: TRBV4-1
DNA: TGCGCCAGCAGCCAAGTGGGACAGGGGAAAGGGAATGGCTACACCTTC
CDR3: CASSQVGQGKGNGYTF